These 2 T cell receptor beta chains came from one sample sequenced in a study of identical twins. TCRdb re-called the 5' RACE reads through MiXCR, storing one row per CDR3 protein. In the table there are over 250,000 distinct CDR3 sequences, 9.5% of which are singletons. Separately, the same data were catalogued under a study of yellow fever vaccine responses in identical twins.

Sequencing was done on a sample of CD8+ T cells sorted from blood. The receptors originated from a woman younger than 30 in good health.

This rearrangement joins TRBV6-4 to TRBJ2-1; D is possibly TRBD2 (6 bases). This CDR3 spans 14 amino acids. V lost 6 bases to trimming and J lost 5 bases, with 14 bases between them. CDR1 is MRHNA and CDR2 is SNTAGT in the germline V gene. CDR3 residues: CASRPGLANNEQFF. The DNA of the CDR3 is TGTGCCAGCAGACCGGGACTGGCGAACAATGAGCAGTTCTTC.

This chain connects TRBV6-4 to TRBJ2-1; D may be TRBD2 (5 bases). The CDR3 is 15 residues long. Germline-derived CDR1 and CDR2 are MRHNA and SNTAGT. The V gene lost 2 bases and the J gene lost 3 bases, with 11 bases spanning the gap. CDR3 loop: CASSDQWAGYNEQFF. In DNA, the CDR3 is TGTGCCAGCAGTGACCAATGGGCGGGCTACAATGAGCAGTTCTTC.